This T cell receptor beta chain was recorded in a study of blood T cell repertoires in COVID-19. In the study overall: PBMCs, B-cell-depleted T cells, or T cells provided the cDNA or gDNA that made up the material.

Trimming at V came to 8 bases and at J to 7 bases, leaving 12 bases not matched to a gene. The germline V gene encodes CDR1 SNHLY and CDR2 FYNNEI. The CDR3 runs to 15 residues. Only in-frame clones appear in the TCRdb table, and some are missing; sequencing was by immunoSEQ multiplex PCR. The sample contains 85,000 to 110,000 clones, about 90% of which appear only once. The sample comprised peripheral blood. The rearrangement joins TRBV2 to TRBJ2-1; TRBD2 matches at 9 bases. The TCR sequence derives from a human donor in a cohort sampled during active COVID-19. In nucleotides, the CDR3 is TGTGCCAGCCTGCATTCGGGACTAGCCCCGAATGAGCAGTTCTTC. Translation gives CASLHSGLAPNEQFF.